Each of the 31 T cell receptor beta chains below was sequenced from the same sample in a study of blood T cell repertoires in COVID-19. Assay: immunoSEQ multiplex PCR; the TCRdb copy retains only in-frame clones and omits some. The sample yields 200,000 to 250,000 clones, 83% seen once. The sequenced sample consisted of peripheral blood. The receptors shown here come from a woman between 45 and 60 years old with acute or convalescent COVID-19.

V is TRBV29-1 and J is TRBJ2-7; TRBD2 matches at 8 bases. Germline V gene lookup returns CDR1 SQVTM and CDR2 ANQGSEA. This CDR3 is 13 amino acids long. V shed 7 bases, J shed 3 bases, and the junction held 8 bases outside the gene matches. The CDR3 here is CSGGGRRSYEQYF. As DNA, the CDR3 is TGCAGCGGCGGGGGGCGAAGGAGCTACGAGCAGTACTTC.

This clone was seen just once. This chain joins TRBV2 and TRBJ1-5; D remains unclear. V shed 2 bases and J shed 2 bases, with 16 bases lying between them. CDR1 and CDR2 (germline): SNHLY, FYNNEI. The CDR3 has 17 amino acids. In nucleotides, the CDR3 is TGTGCCAGCAGTGAACGGGCGGGCGGGATAGGCAATCAGCCCCAGCATTTT. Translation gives CASSERAGGIGNQPQHF.

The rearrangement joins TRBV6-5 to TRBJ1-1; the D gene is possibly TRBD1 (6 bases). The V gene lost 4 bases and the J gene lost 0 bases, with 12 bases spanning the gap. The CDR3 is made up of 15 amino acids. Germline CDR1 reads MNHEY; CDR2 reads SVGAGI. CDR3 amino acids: CASSSTGIMNTEAFF. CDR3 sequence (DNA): TGTGCCAGCAGTTCCACAGGGATAATGAACACTGAAGCTTTCTTT.

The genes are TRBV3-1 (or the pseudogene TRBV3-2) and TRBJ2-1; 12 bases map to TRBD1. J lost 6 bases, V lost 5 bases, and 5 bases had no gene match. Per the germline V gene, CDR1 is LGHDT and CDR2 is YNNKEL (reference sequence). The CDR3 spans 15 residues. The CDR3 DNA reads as TGTGCCAGCAGCTGGGACAGGGGGCGCCCCAATGAGCAGTTCTTC. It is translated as CASSWDRGRPNEQFF.

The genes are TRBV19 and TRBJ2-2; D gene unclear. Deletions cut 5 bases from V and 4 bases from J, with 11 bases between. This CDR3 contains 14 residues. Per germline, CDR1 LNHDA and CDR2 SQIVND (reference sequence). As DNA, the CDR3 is TGTGCCAGTAGTTACGACATTTTCACCGGGGAGCTGTTTTTT. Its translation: CASSYDIFTGELFF.

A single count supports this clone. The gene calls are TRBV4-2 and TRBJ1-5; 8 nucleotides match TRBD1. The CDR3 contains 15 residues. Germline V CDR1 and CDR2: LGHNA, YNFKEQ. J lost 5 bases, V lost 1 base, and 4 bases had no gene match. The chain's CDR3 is CASSQGHRGYQPQHF. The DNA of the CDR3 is TGTGCCAGCAGCCAAGGGCACAGGGGGTATCAGCCCCAGCATTTT.

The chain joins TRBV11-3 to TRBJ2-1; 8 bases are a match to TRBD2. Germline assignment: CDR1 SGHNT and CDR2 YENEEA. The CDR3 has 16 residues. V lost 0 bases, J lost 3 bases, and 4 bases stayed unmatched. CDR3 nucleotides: TGTGCCAGCAGCTTAGATACGCGGGGGGTCTACAATGAGCAGTTCTTC. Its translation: CASSLDTRGVYNEQFF.

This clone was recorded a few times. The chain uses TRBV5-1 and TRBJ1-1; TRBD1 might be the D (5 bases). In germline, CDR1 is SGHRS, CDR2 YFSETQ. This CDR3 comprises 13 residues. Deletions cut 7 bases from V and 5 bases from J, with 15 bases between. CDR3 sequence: CASRLRGGTEAFF. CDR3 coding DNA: TGCGCCAGCCGCCTTAGGGGAGGAACTGAAGCTTTCTTT.

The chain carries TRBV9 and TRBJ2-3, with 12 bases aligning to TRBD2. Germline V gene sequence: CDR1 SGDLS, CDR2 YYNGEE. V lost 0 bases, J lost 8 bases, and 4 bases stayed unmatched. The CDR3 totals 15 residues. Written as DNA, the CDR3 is TGTGCCAGCAGCGTAGGGGGACTAGCGGGTGTTACGCAGTATTTT. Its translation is CASSVGGLAGVTQYF. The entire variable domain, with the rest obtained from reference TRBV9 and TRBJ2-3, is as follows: DSGVTQTPKHLITATGQRVTLRCSPRSGDLSVYWYQQSLDQGLQFLIQYYNGEERAKGNILERFSAQQFPDLHSELNLSSLELGDSALYFCASSVGGLAGVTQYFGPGTRLTVL.

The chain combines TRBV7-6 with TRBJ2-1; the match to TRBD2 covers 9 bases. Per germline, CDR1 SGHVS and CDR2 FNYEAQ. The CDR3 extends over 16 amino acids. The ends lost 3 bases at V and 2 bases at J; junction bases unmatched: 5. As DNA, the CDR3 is TGTGCCAGCAGCTTTACGACTAGCGGTGCCTACAATGAGCAGTTCTTC. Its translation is CASSFTTSGAYNEQFF.

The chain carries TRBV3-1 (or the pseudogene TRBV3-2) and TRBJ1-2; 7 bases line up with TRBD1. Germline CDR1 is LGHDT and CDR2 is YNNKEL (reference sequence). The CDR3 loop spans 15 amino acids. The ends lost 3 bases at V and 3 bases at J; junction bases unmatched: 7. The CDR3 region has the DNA TGTGCCAGCAGCCATCGACAGGGTATCGACTATGGCTACACCTTC. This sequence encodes CASSHRQGIDYGYTF.

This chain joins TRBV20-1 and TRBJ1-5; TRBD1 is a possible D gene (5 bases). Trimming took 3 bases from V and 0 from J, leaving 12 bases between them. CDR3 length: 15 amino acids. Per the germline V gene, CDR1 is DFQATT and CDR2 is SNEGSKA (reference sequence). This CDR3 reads CSASHRGYSNQPQHF. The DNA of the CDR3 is TGCAGTGCTAGTCATCGGGGGTATAGCAATCAGCCCCAGCATTTT.

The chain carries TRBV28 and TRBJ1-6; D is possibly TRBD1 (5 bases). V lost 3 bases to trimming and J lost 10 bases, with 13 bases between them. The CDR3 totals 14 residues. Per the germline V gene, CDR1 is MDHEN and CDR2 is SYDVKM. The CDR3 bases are TGTGCCAGCAGTTTCCGGGACTCGCTCTCACCCCTCCACTTT. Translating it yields CASSFRDSLSPLHF.

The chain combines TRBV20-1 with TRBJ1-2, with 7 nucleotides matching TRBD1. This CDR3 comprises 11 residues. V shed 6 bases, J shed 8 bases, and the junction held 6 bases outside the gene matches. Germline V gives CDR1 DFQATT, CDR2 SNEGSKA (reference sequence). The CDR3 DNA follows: TGCAGTGCCGACAGGGTGTGGGGCTACACCTTC. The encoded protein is CSADRVWGYTF.

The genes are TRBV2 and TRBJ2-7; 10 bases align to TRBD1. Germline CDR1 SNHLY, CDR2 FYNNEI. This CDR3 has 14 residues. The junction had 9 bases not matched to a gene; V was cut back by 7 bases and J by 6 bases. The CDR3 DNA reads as TGTGCCAGCACCACCGGGACAGGGGAGTTCGAGCAGTACTTC. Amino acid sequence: CASTTGTGEFEQYF.

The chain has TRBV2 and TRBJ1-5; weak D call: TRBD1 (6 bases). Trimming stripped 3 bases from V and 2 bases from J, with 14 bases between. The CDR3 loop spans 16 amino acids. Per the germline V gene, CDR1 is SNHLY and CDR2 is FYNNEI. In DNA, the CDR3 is TGTGCCAGCAGTGACAGCGCCAGGGGAGGCAATCAGCCCCAGCATTTT. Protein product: CASSDSARGGNQPQHF. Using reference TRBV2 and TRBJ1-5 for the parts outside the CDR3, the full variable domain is EPEVTQTPSHQVTQMGQEVILRCVPISNHLYFYWYRQILGQKVEFLVSFYNNEISEKSEIFDDQFSVERPDGSNFTLKIRSTKLEDSAMYFCASSDSARGGNQPQHFGDGTRLSIL.

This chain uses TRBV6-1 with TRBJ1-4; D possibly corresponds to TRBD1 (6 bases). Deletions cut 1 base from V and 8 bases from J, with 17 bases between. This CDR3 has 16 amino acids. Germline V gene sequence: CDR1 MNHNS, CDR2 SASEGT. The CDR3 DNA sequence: TGTGCCAGCAGTGAAGGTTGGGTACCGACAGGCGAAAAACTGTTTTTT. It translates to CASSEGWVPTGEKLFF.

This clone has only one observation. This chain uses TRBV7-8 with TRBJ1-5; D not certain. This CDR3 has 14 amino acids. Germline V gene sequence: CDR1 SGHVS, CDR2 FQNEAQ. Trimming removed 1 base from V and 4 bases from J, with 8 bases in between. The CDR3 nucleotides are TGTGCCAGCAGCTTAGGTAGATTTAATCAGCCCCAGCATTTT. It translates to CASSLGRFNQPQHF. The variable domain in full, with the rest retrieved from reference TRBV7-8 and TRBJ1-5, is GAGVSQSPRYKVAKRGQDVALRCDPISGHVSLFWYQQALGQGPEFLTYFQNEAQLDKSGLPSDRFFAERPEGSVSTLKIQRTQQEDSAVYLCASSLGRFNQPQHFGDGTRLSIL.

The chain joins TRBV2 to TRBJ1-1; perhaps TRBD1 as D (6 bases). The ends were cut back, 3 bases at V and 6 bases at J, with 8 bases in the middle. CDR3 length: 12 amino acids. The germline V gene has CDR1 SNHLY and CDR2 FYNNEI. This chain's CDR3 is CASSDRGAEAFF. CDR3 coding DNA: TGTGCCAGCAGTGACAGGGGCGCTGAAGCTTTCTTT.

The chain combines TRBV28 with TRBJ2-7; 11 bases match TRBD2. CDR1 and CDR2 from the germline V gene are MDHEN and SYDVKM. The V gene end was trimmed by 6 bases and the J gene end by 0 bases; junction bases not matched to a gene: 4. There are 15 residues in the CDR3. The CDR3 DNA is TGTGCCAGCAGGCCCGGACTAGCGGGCTCCTACGAGCAGTACTTC. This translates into CASRPGLAGSYEQYF.

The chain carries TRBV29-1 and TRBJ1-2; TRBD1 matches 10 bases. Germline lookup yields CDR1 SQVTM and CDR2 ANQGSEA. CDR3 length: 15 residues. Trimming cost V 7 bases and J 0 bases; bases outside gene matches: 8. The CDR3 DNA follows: TGCAGCGGAGACAGGGGGCATACCTCTAACTATGGCTACACCTTC. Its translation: CSGDRGHTSNYGYTF. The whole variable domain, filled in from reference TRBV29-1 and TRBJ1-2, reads SAVISQKPSRDICQRGTSLTIQCQVDSQVTMMFWYRQQPGQSLTLIATANQGSEATYESGFVIDKFPISRPNLTFSTLTVSNMSPEDSSIYLCSGDRGHTSNYGYTFGSGTRLTVV.

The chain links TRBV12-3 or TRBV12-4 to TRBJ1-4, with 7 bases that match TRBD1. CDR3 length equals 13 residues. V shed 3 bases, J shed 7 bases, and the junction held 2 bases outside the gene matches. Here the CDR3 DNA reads TGTGCCAGCAGTTTGACAGGGAGTGAAAAACTGTTTTTT. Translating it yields CASSLTGSEKLFF.

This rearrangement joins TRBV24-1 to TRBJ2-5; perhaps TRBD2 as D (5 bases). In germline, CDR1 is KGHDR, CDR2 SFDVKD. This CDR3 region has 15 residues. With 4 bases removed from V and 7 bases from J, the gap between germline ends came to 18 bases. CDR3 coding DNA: TGTGCCACCAGTGACCCGTCGAGGGAGTCCGGGACCCAGTACTTC. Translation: CATSDPSRESGTQYF.

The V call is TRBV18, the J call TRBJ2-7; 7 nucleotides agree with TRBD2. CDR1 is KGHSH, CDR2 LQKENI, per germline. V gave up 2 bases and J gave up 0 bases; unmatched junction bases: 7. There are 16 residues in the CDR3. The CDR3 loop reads CASSPYNSGYSYEQYF. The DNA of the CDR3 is TGTGCCAGCTCACCATATAATAGCGGGTACTCCTACGAGCAGTACTTC.

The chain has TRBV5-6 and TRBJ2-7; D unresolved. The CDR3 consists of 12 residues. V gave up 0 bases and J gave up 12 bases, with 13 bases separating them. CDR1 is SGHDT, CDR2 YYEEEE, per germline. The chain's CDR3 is CASSLAGNERYF. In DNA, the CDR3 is TGTGCCAGCAGCTTGGCCGGTAACGAACGGTACTTC.

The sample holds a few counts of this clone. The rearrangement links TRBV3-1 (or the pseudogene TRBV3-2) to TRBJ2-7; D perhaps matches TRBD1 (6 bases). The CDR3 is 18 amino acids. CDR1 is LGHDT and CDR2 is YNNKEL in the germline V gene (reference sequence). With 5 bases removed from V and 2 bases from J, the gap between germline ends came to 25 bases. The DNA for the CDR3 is TGTGCCAGCAGCACATACACCCAGGGGCTTTTCCATCCCTACGAGCAGTACTTC. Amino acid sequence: CASSTYTQGLFHPYEQYF.

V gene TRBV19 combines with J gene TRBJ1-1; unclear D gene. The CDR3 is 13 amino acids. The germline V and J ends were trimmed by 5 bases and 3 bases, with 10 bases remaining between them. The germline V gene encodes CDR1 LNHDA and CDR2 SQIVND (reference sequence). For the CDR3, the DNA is TGTGCCAGTAGTTTTGGGGAGGACACTGAAGCTTTCTTT. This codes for CASSFGEDTEAFF.

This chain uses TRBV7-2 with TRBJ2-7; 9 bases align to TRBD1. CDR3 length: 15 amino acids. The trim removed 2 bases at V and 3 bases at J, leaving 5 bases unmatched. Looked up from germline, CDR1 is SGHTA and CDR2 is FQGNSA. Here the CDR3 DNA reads TGTGCCAGCAGCTTATTGTCGGACAGGGGCTACGAGCAGTACTTC. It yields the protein CASSLLSDRGYEQYF.

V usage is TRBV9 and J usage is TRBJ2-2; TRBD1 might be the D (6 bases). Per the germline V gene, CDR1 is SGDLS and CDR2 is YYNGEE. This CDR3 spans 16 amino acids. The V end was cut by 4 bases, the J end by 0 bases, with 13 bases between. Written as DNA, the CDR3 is TGTGCCAGCAGCCCCCGGGACACCGCGAACACCGGGGAGCTGTTTTTT. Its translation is CASSPRDTANTGELFF.

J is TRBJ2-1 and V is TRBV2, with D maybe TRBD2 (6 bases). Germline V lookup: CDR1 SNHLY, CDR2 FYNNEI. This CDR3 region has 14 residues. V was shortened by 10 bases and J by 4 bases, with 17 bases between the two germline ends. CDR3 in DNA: TGTGCCATCGCCGGGACTTCGATGTACAATGAGCAGTTCTTC. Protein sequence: CAIAGTSMYNEQFF.

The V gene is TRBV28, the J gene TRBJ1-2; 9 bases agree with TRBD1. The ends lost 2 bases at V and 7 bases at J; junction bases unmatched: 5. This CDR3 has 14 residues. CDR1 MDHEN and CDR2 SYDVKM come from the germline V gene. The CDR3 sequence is CASSLTGTGSGYTF. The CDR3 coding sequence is TGTGCCAGCAGTTTAACCGGGACAGGGAGTGGCTACACCTTC.